What follows are 10 T cell receptor beta chains derived from one specimen sequenced in a study of prognosis after radiotherapy for stage I lung cancer. Using two-round multiplex PCR, the authors amplified TCR beta CDR3 from genomic DNA. Primers targeting each individual TRBV and TRBJ gene were applied in first-round PCR. TCRdb used MiXCR to reprocess the multiplex PCR reads, holding one entry per CDR3 protein. Among approximately 30,000 distinct CDR3 sequences listed, approximately 46% were seen once. Source: PBMCs, taken before or after stereotactic body radiation therapy (not recorded which). These receptors all come from a donor aged 50 or older with non-small cell lung cancer.

The J gene is TRBJ1-1, the V gene TRBV24-1; D might be TRBD1 (6 bases). The length of the CDR3 is 12 residues. V lost 6 bases, J lost 11 bases, and 15 bases lay in between. Germline-derived CDR1 and CDR2 are KGHDR and SFDVKD. This chain's CDR3 is CATSSGGRSAFF. CDR3 coding DNA: TGTGCCACCAGTTCGGGGGGCCGGTCGGCTTTCTTT.

The V gene is TRBV6-2 or TRBV6-3, the J gene TRBJ1-1; D ambiguous. V was cut by 10 bases and J by 0 bases, with 6 bases left in between. The CDR3 consists of 11 residues. Germline CDR1 reads MNHEY; CDR2 reads SVGEGT. The CDR3 region is CATRMNTEAFF. As DNA, the CDR3 is TGTGCCACTCGGATGAACACTGAAGCTTTCTTT.

The CDR3 DNA reads TGTGCCAGCAGCCATAAGGATTGGAGTCCTCAGCCCCAGCATTTT. Translating it yields CASSHKDWSPQPQHF. This chain joins TRBV7-3 and TRBJ1-5; D gene unclear. The CDR3 covers 15 residues. The V gene lost 5 bases and the J gene lost 6 bases, with 17 bases spanning the gap. Germline CDR1 and CDR2: SGHTA and FQGTGA.

This clonotype has ten or more counts. The J gene is TRBJ1-2, the V gene TRBV25-1; TRBD1 matches at 7 bases. The V and J ends lost 6 bases and 0 bases, in that order; junction bases with no gene match: 10. From germline, CDR1 is MGHDK and CDR2 SYGVNS. The CDR3 extends over 16 amino acids. CDR3 in amino acids: CASSPMGTAPNYGYTF. CDR3 bases: TGTGCCAGCAGCCCCATGGGGACAGCCCCTAACTATGGCTACACCTTC.

Concerning this clonotype itself: Relative to the germline gene, one junction end is altered; a read error may explain this. V is TRBV10-3 and J is TRBJ2-6, with D unresolved. Germline CDR1 and CDR2: ENHRY and SYGVKD. The CDR3 spans 16 residues. This CDR3 reads CAISAFHNSGSNVLTF. The DNA of the CDR3 is TGTGCCATCAGTGCCTTTCATAACTCTGGGTCCAACGTCCTGACTTTC.

V and J are TRBV3-1 and TRBJ2-7; TRBD1 aligns across 8 bases. This CDR3 is built from 16 residues. The V and J ends lost 3 bases and 7 bases, in that order; junction bases with no gene match: 14. Germline loops: CDR1 LGHDT, CDR2 YNNKEL (reference sequence). The CDR3 bases are TGTGCCAGCAGCCACACTGTGGGGCAGGGGGCGAGTGAGCAGTACTTC. This sequence encodes CASSHTVGQGASEQYF.

This clonotype is labeled medium-sized. The gene calls are TRBV28 and TRBJ2-1, with 9 bases lining up with TRBD2. CDR1 MDHEN and CDR2 SYDVKM come from the germline V gene. The CDR3 length is 14 residues. V shed 7 bases and J 2 bases; nucleotides not matched to a gene: 3. CDR3 region: CASNIAGAYNEQFF. In DNA, the CDR3 is TGTGCCAGCAACATAGCGGGGGCCTACAATGAGCAGTTCTTC.

This chain joins TRBV19 and TRBJ1-5; D unclear. Trimming took off 3 bases at V and 2 bases at J, with 14 bases between the two ends. CDR3 length: 16 amino acids. CDR1 is LNHDA, CDR2 SQIVND, per germline (reference sequence). CDR3: CASSIPSRGGNQPQHF. In DNA, the CDR3 is TGTGCCAGTAGTATCCCCAGCCGTGGAGGCAATCAGCCCCAGCATTTT.

This clonotype was detected many times. V gene TRBV20-1 combines with J gene TRBJ2-1, with D possibly TRBD2 on 6 matching bases. V was clipped by 6 bases and J by 9 bases, with 27 bases between them. CDR1 and CDR2 (germline): DFQATT, SNEGSKA (reference sequence). CDR3 length equals 16 residues. CDR3 loop: CSASPRGAGPRGEQFF. The CDR3 DNA reads as TGCAGTGCCTCACCAAGGGGAGCGGGCCCACGGGGTGAGCAGTTCTTC.

This clonotype was counted ten times or more. CDR3 amino acids: CASSVFRAYEQYF. The CDR3, as DNA: TGTGCCAGCAGTGTTTTCAGAGCCTACGAGCAGTACTTC. This sequence joins TRBV2 and TRBJ2-7; D call uncertain. This CDR3 comprises 13 residues. Germline values: CDR1 SNHLY, CDR2 FYNNEI. The V gene lost 4 bases and the J gene lost 2 bases, with 9 bases spanning the gap. The entire variable domain, with the rest obtained from reference TRBV2 and TRBJ2-7, is as follows: EPEVTQTPSHQVTQMGQEVILRCVPISNHLYFYWYRQILGQKVEFLVSFYNNEISEKSEIFDDQFSVERPDGSNFTLKIRSTKLEDSAMYFCASSVFRAYEQYFGPGTRLTVT.